Each of the 10 T cell receptor beta chains below was sequenced from the same sample in a study of PD-L1 blockade in urothelial cancer. Only in-frame clones appear in the TCRdb table, and some are missing; sequencing was by immunoSEQ multiplex PCR. Of some 51,000 clones detected, approximately 83% appear once; the ten largest clones hold 16%. The material sequenced was PBMCs, taken around atezolizumab (anti-PD-L1) treatment. Receptors were obtained from a man in his sixties with urothelial cancer.

The chain joins TRBV7-2 to TRBJ2-1; TRBD2 might be the D (5 bases). The ends were cut back, 4 bases at V and 5 bases at J, with 18 bases in the middle. In germline, CDR1 is SGHTA, CDR2 FQGNSA. The CDR3 extends over 16 amino acids. The CDR3 reads CASSSRGLADHNEQFF. The CDR3 DNA follows: TGTGCCAGCAGCTCCCGCGGGCTAGCAGACCACAATGAGCAGTTCTTC. The complete variable domain, with remaining parts taken from reference TRBV7-2 and TRBJ2-1, reads GAGVSQSPSNKVTEKGKDVELRCDPISGHTALYWYRQSLGQGLEFLIYFQGNSAPDKSGLPSDRFSAERTGGSVSTLTIQRTQQEDSAVYLCASSSRGLADHNEQFFGPGTRLTVL.

The V gene is TRBV30, the J gene TRBJ1-5; unclear D gene. V lost 4 bases and J 4 bases, leaving 11 bases between the germline ends. Germline values: CDR1 GTSNPN, CDR2 SVGIG (reference sequence). The CDR3 is made up of 13 amino acids. CDR3 residues: CAWTPGPNQPQHF. For the CDR3, the DNA is TGTGCCTGGACTCCAGGCCCTAATCAGCCCCAGCATTTT.

This chain uses TRBV5-1 with TRBJ2-5; D perhaps matches TRBD2 (7 bases). The CDR3 is 15 residues long. From germline, CDR1 is SGHRS and CDR2 YFSETQ. Trimming pared 5 bases from V and 2 bases from J, leaving 16 bases between. The CDR3 protein is CASRWGGGTQETQYF. The CDR3 DNA follows: TGCGCCAGCAGGTGGGGAGGGGGGACGCAAGAGACCCAGTACTTC.

The chain uses TRBV27 and TRBJ1-3; D might be TRBD1 (5 bases). This CDR3 has 14 residues. Germline CDR1 reads MNHEY; CDR2 reads SMNVEV (reference sequence). Trimming took 2 bases from V and 9 from J, leaving 14 bases between them. CDR3 loop: CASSLNQGLGTIYF. The CDR3 DNA reads as TGTGCCAGCAGTTTAAATCAGGGACTTGGCACCATATATTTT.

There are a few counts of this clone. The chain uses TRBV2 and TRBJ2-7; no clear D gene. The germline V gene encodes CDR1 SNHLY and CDR2 FYNNEI. The CDR3 has 14 residues. V lost 2 bases to trimming and J lost 3 bases, with 11 bases between them. CDR3 sequence (DNA): TGTGCCAGCAGTGAAAACAGAGCAGGCTACGAGCAGTACTTC. Protein: CASSENRAGYEQYF.

The chain couples TRBV10-3 to TRBJ1-4, with 9 nucleotides matching TRBD1. Germline-derived CDR1 and CDR2 are ENHRY and SYGVKD. This CDR3 is 14 amino acids long. The V and J ends lost 3 bases and 7 bases, in that order; junction bases with no gene match: 3. DNA for the CDR3: TGTGCCATCAGTGAAGACAGGGGGGTTGAAAAACTGTTTTTT. It yields the protein CAISEDRGVEKLFF.

This chain links TRBV30 with TRBJ1-2, with D maybe TRBD1 (6 bases). Germline lookup yields CDR1 GTSNPN and CDR2 SVGIG (reference sequence). Trimming left V 4 bases short and J 5 bases short, with 23 bases between. The CDR3 runs 16 residues. The CDR3 is CAWTMRGGPEHYGYTF. CDR3 nucleotides: TGTGCCTGGACCATGAGGGGGGGGCCCGAACATTATGGCTACACCTTC.

This chain connects TRBV14 to TRBJ1-1; the D is unclear. This CDR3 is built from 12 residues. CDR1 is SGHDN and CDR2 is FVKESK in the germline V gene. V was cut by 8 bases and J by 7 bases, with 14 bases left in between. The CDR3 DNA reads TGTGCCAGCCGGACTTTAGGGAGTGAAGCTTTCTTT. This codes for CASRTLGSEAFF.

The genes are TRBV15 and TRBJ2-1, with 9 bases lining up with TRBD1. The CDR3 has 16 amino acids. V lost 5 bases, J lost 3 bases, and 8 bases stayed unmatched. Germline CDR1 reads LNHNV; CDR2 reads YYDKDF (reference sequence). CDR3 in amino acids: CATSSRGTGRYNEQFF. The CDR3 DNA reads as TGTGCCACCAGCTCCAGAGGGACAGGGCGCTACAATGAGCAGTTCTTC.

The chain employs TRBV7-7 and TRBJ2-1; 12 positions agree with TRBD2. Germline CDR1 SSHAT, CDR2 FNYEAQ (reference sequence). This CDR3 is built from 17 residues. The CDR3 nucleotides read TGTGCTAGCGGCCCATTACTAGCGGGAGGCTGGCACAATGAGCAGTTCTTC. Amino acids: CASGPLLAGGWHNEQFF.